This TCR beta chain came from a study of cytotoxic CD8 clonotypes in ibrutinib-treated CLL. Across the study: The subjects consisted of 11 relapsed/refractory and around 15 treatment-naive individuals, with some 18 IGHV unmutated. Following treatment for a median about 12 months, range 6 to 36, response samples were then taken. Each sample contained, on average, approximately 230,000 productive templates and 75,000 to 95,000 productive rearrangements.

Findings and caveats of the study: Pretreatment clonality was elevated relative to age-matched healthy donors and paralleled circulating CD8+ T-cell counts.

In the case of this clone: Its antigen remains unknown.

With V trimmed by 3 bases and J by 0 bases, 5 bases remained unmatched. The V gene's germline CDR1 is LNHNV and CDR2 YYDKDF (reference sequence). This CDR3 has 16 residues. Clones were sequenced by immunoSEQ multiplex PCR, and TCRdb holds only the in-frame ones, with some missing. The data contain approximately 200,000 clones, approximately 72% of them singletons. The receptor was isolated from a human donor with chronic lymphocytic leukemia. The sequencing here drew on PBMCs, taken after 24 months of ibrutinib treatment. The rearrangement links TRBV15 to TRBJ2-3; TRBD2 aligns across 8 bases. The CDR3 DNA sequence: TGTGCCACCAGCAGGGCTAGCGGGTCTAGCACAGATACGCAGTATTTT. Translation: CATSRASGSSTDTQYF.